One and the same sample provided the 15 T cell receptor beta chains below, sequenced in a study of PD-1 blockade in classical Hodgkin lymphoma. Each and every patient relapsed after autologous stem cell transplantation, and patients got differing brentuximab vedotin exposure. TCRdb's copy holds only in-frame clones and misses some; the assay was immunoSEQ multiplex PCR. The data contain approximately 13,000 clones, 84% of them singletons. Source: peripheral blood mononuclear cells (PBMCs), taken at baseline. Every receptor here comes from a human donor with classical Hodgkin lymphoma.

This clone was detected a few times. This chain links TRBV7-2 with TRBJ1-1; the D is unclear. The CDR3 extends over 15 amino acids. Germline V lookup: CDR1 SGHTA, CDR2 FQGNSA. V lost 0 bases and J 2 bases, leaving 10 bases between the germline ends. The CDR3 sequence is CASSLAGGRNTEAFF. The CDR3 nucleotides read TGTGCCAGCAGCTTAGCCGGCGGGAGAAACACTGAAGCTTTCTTT. The full variable domain, in which reference TRBV7-2 and TRBJ1-1 provide the parts outside the CDR3, is GAGVSQSPSNKVTEKGKDVELRCDPISGHTALYWYRQSLGQGLEFLIYFQGNSAPDKSGLPSDRFSAERTGGSVSTLTIQRTQQEDSAVYLCASSLAGGRNTEAFFGQGTRLTVV.

The CDR3 reads CASSRQGADTQYF. DNA of the CDR3: TGTGCCAGCAGCAGACAGGGAGCGGATACGCAGTATTTT. The rearrangement joins TRBV28 to TRBJ2-3; 7 nucleotides align to TRBD1. Germline CDR1 and CDR2: MDHEN and SYDVKM. The V and J ends lost 6 bases and 6 bases, in that order; junction bases with no gene match: 6. The CDR3 runs 13 residues.

This clone was detected once. The rearrangement joins TRBV7-8 to TRBJ1-3; 8 bases agree with TRBD1. This CDR3 has 14 amino acids. Trimming took 3 bases from V and 4 from J; bases not matched to a gene: 2. Germline CDR1 is SGHVS and CDR2 is FQNEAQ. The DNA for the CDR3 is TGTGCCAGCAGCTTCCGGACAGGGGGAAACACCATATATTTT. It is translated as CASSFRTGGNTIYF.

The chain carries TRBV4-1 and TRBJ2-2, with a weak D call TRBD1 (6 bases). V lost 2 bases, J lost 2 bases, and 9 bases lay in between. CDR3 length equals 15 residues. CDR1 is MGHRA, CDR2 YSYEKL, per germline. CDR3 in DNA: TGCGCCAGCAGCCAATCAGGGGCCAACACCGGGGAGCTGTTTTTT. It yields the protein CASSQSGANTGELFF.

This clone was seen a few times. J is TRBJ1-1 and V is TRBV5-6, with a possible D match to TRBD1 (5 bases). CDR3 length: 15 residues. V was trimmed by 2 bases and J by 1 base, leaving 12 bases between them. CDR1 is SGHDT, CDR2 YYEEEE, per germline. CDR3 protein: CASSLDPRGNTEAFF. DNA of the CDR3: TGTGCCAGCAGCTTAGACCCGAGGGGGAACACTGAAGCTTTCTTT.

This chain connects TRBV20-1 to TRBJ2-3; D unresolved. V gave up 6 bases and J gave up 2 bases, with 6 bases separating them. Germline CDR1 and CDR2: DFQATT and SNEGSKA (reference sequence). This CDR3 comprises 11 residues. The CDR3 spells CSAETTDTQYF. The DNA for the CDR3 is TGCAGTGCCGAAACCACAGATACGCAGTATTTT.

The chain uses TRBV6-4 and TRBJ1-2; a weak D match, TRBD1 (6 bases). V was shortened by 4 bases and J by 8 bases, with 11 bases between the two germline ends. Looked up from germline, CDR1 is MRHNA and CDR2 is SNTAGT. The CDR3 is 12 residues long. CDR3 residues: CASSASGVGYTF. As DNA, the CDR3 is TGTGCCAGCAGTGCGTCAGGGGTCGGCTACACCTTC.

The genes are TRBV11-2 and TRBJ2-7; 7 bases match TRBD2. The V segment lost 1 base and the J segment 6 bases; nucleotides outside the gene matches: 3. The CDR3 consists of 13 residues. CDR1 and CDR2 from the germline V gene are SGHAT and FQNNGV. The CDR3 here is CASSLGTSAEQYF. Written as DNA, the CDR3 is TGTGCCAGCAGCTTAGGTACTAGCGCCGAGCAGTACTTC.

This chain uses TRBV6-6 with TRBJ2-3; D perhaps matches TRBD1 (6 bases). V was shortened by 7 bases and J by 2 bases, with 19 bases between the two germline ends. The CDR3 spans 16 residues. Per the germline V gene, CDR1 is MNHNY and CDR2 is SVGAGI (reference sequence). The CDR3 loop is CASIRGDRYFTDTQYF. DNA of the CDR3: TGTGCCAGCATCCGCGGTGACAGGTACTTCACAGATACGCAGTATTTT.

V gene TRBV6-5 combines with J gene TRBJ1-2, with D maybe TRBD1 (5 bases). The CDR3 runs to 13 residues. Trimming shortened V by 8 bases and J by 7 bases, and 17 bases separated the two germline ends. Germline V gives CDR1 MNHEY, CDR2 SVGAGI. CDR3 residues: CASALPGISGYTF. Here the CDR3 DNA reads TGTGCCAGCGCGCTACCAGGGATAAGTGGCTACACCTTC.

The V call is TRBV5-4, the J call TRBJ2-5; no definite D call. The CDR3 is 13 residues long. Germline loops: CDR1 SGHNT, CDR2 YYREEE (reference sequence). Trimming stripped 4 bases from V and 5 bases from J, with 12 bases between. CDR3 sequence reads: CASSPRGGETQYF. In nucleotides, the CDR3 is TGTGCCAGCAGCCCCCGAGGTGGGGAGACCCAGTACTTC.

V is TRBV6-6 and J is TRBJ1-4; 7 bases agree with TRBD1. This CDR3 is built from 13 residues. The junction had 5 bases not matched to a gene; V was cut back by 6 bases and J by 7 bases. Germline V gene lookup returns CDR1 MNHNY and CDR2 SVGAGI (reference sequence). The CDR3 bases are TGTGCCAGCAGAATCAGGGGGGGTGAAAAACTGTTTTTT. This translates into CASRIRGGEKLFF.

The chain's CDR3 is CASSLGRGQNEQYF. In DNA, the CDR3 is TGTGCCAGCAGCTTAGGGAGGGGACAGAACGAGCAGTACTTC. V usage is TRBV11-3 and J usage is TRBJ2-7; a weak D match, TRBD1 (7 bases). Germline CDR1 is SGHNT and CDR2 is YENEEA. This CDR3 contains 14 residues. V was clipped by 1 base and J by 5 bases, with 12 bases between them.

The CDR3 is CASNKDPAEGYTF. The CDR3 DNA sequence: TGTGCCAGCAATAAGGACCCGGCGGAGGGCTACACCTTC. This rearrangement joins TRBV28 to TRBJ1-2; D is uncertain. Germline CDR1 and CDR2: MDHEN and SYDVKM. V gave up 7 bases and J gave up 8 bases, with 17 bases separating them. CDR3 size: 13 residues.

J is TRBJ1-4 and V is TRBV5-5, with D perhaps matching TRBD1 (5 bases). This CDR3 has 16 residues. In germline, CDR1 is SGHKS, CDR2 YYEKEE (reference sequence). V dropped 0 bases and J dropped 5 bases, with 14 bases sitting between them. The CDR3 nucleotides are TGTGCCAGCAGCTTGGGAGACAGAAGTTCGAATGAAAAACTGTTTTTT. The encoded protein is CASSLGDRSSNEKLFF.